Listed here are 14 T cell receptor beta chains from one sample, sequenced in a study of cytomegalovirus exposure and HLA in healthy donors. Amplification used 60 Vbeta primers and 13 Jbeta primers. Assay used: immunoSEQ multiplex PCR; TCRdb lists only in-frame clones, some missing. The data hold 190,000 or so clones, with roughly four fifths observed a single time. The specimen sequenced was PBMCs. The origin of the receptors is a man aged 45-65 years in good health and CMV-seronegative.

The chain couples TRBV5-4 to TRBJ2-3; 9 bases line up with TRBD2. V was clipped by 1 base and J by 4 bases; unmatched bases: 13. The CDR3 has 18 residues. CDR1 and CDR2 from the germline V gene are SGHNT and YYREEE (reference sequence). DNA of the CDR3: TGTGCCAGCAGCTTGAAAGGTAGCGGGGGCTCCTCCCCAGATACGCAGTATTTT. It encodes CASSLKGSGGSSPDTQYF.

This chain connects TRBV5-1 to TRBJ2-5; 8 bases agree with TRBD1. The V gene's germline CDR1 is SGHRS and CDR2 YFSETQ. The CDR3 totals 15 residues. Trimming cost V 3 bases and J 5 bases; bases outside gene matches: 9. CDR3 amino acids: CASSSRGQGSETQYF. The CDR3 bases are TGCGCCAGCAGCTCCCGTGGACAGGGTAGCGAGACCCAGTACTTC.

This clone was found many times. V is TRBV2 and J is TRBJ1-2, with a tentative D call TRBD1 (6 bases). There are 14 residues in the CDR3. V was shortened by 4 bases and J by 2 bases, with 11 bases between the two germline ends. Per germline, CDR1 SNHLY and CDR2 FYNNEI. CDR3 nucleotide sequence: TGTGCCAGCAGTGTCTCAGGGGCCAACTATGGCTACACCTTC. It yields the protein CASSVSGANYGYTF.

In this sample, this clone turned up once. The chain has TRBV30 and TRBJ2-5; perhaps TRBD2 as D (5 bases). The CDR3 totals 14 residues. V was pared by 0 bases and J by 5 bases, with 13 bases between. CDR1 GTSNPN and CDR2 SVGIG come from the germline V gene (reference sequence). The CDR3 loop reads CAWSVKLVGETQYF. The CDR3 DNA sequence: TGTGCCTGGAGTGTAAAACTAGTAGGGGAGACCCAGTACTTC.

The CDR3 coding sequence is TGCGCCAGCAGCTTGGACGCGGCCAGGGACGAGCAGTACTTC. Protein: CASSLDAARDEQYF. The V and J genes are TRBV5-1 and TRBJ2-7, with D perhaps TRBD1 (5 bases). V lost 0 bases and J 5 bases, leaving 12 bases between the germline ends. The germline CDR1 and CDR2 sequences are SGHRS and YFSETQ. The CDR3 extends over 14 amino acids.

V gene TRBV27 combines with J gene TRBJ2-5; D ambiguous. Trimming left V 2 bases short and J 0 bases short, with 7 bases between. The CDR3 covers 14 residues. The germline V gene encodes CDR1 MNHEY and CDR2 SMNVEV (reference sequence). CDR3 loop: CASSLRRYQETQYF. The CDR3 DNA reads TGTGCCAGCAGTTTACGTAGATACCAAGAGACCCAGTACTTC.

The chain has TRBV12-2 and TRBJ2-5; the table assigns TRBD1, which was not confirmed against the DNA. TRBV12-2 constitutes a pseudogene. CDR3 length: 18 amino acids. CDR3 sequence: CASRLILWVGTGKETQYF. The CDR3, as DNA: TGTGCAAGTCGCTTAATTCTCTGGGTAGGGACAGGGAAAGAGACCCAGTACTTC.

The rearrangement uses TRBV28 and TRBJ1-3; D unresolved. The CDR3 runs 14 residues. Trimming pared 2 bases from V and 4 bases from J, leaving 9 bases between. Germline V gives CDR1 MDHEN, CDR2 SYDVKM. The CDR3 loop is CASSLADSGNTIYF. Here the CDR3 DNA reads TGTGCCAGCAGTTTAGCGGATTCCGGAAACACCATATATTTT. Based on the CDR3 plus reference TRBV28 and TRBJ1-3, the full variable domain is DVKVTQSSRYLVKRTGEKVFLECVQDMDHENMFWYRQDPGLGLRLIYFSYDVKMKEKGDIPEGYSVSREKKERFSLILESASTNQTSMYLCASSLADSGNTIYFGEGSWLTVV.

As DNA, the CDR3 is TGTGCCAGTAGTATAATAGCGGGGGGAAGCAACCCTAGCACAGATACGCAGTATTTT. Translation: CASSIIAGGSNPSTDTQYF. This chain joins TRBV19 and TRBJ2-3; the match to TRBD2 covers 10 bases. The trim removed 2 bases at V and 0 bases at J, leaving 11 bases unmatched. The length of the CDR3 is 19 residues. Germline V gene lookup returns CDR1 LNHDA and CDR2 SQIVND (reference sequence). Based on the CDR3 plus reference TRBV19 and TRBJ2-3, the full variable domain is DGGITQSPKYLFRKEGQNVTLSCEQNLNHDAMYWYRQDPGQGLRLIYYSQIVNDFQKGDIAEGYSVSREKKESFPLTVTSAQKNPTAFYLCASSIIAGGSNPSTDTQYFGPGTRLTVL.

The chain recombines TRBV18 with TRBJ1-2, with D perhaps TRBD1 (6 bases). V dropped 6 bases and J dropped 3 bases, with 17 bases sitting between them. The germline gives CDR1 KGHSH, CDR2 LQKENI. This CDR3 spans 15 amino acids. The CDR3 DNA is TGTGCCAGCTCCCGGACAGCTCTTGGGGACTATGGCTACACCTTC. Its translation: CASSRTALGDYGYTF. Supplemented by reference TRBV18 and TRBJ1-2, the full variable domain reads NAGVMQNPRHLVRRRGQEARLRCSPMKGHSHVYWYRQLPEEGLKFMVYLQKENIIDESGMPKERFSAEFPKEGPSILRIQQVVRGDSAAYFCASSRTALGDYGYTFGSGTRLTVV.

This clone appeared a few times. J is TRBJ1-3 and V is TRBV2, with D possibly TRBD1 on 6 matching bases. The CDR3 is 15 amino acids. V shed 6 bases and J shed 0 bases, with 12 bases lying between them. Germline loops: CDR1 SNHLY, CDR2 FYNNEI. CDR3: CASRLHRDSGNTIYF. The CDR3 DNA reads as TGTGCCAGCAGACTTCACAGGGACTCTGGAAACACCATATATTTT. The variable domain in full, with the rest retrieved from reference TRBV2 and TRBJ1-3, is EPEVTQTPSHQVTQMGQEVILRCVPISNHLYFYWYRQILGQKVEFLVSFYNNEISEKSEIFDDQFSVERPDGSNFTLKIRSTKLEDSAMYFCASRLHRDSGNTIYFGEGSWLTVV.

This clone has only one observation. This chain joins TRBV12-1 and TRBJ2-5; the table gives TRBD2 as D, unverified against the DNA. The end of the DNA fits TRBJ2-7 better, so the J call may be wrong. TRBV12-1 is a pseudogene. CDR3 length: 15 amino acids. This CDR3 is CAEDREGTRRYEQYF. The DNA for the CDR3 is TGTGCCGAAGATCGGGAGGGGACTAGACGGTACGAGCAGTACTTC.

This chain joins TRBV2 and TRBJ1-6; TRBD1 might be the D (6 bases). The V end was cut by 5 bases, the J end by 6 bases, with 11 bases between. CDR1 is SNHLY, CDR2 FYNNEI, per germline. The length of the CDR3 is 14 residues. The CDR3 loop reads CASSTDRFNSPLHF. The CDR3 region has the DNA TGTGCCAGCAGTACGGACAGATTTAATTCACCCCTCCACTTT.

The gene calls are TRBV11-1 and TRBJ1-1; 8 positions agree with TRBD1. CDR1 is SGHAT, CDR2 FQDESV, per germline (reference sequence). This CDR3 contains 13 residues. The junction had 5 bases not matched to a gene; V was cut back by 6 bases and J by 5 bases. The CDR3 sequence: CASSTTGGTEAFF. CDR3 DNA: TGTGCCAGCAGTACCACAGGGGGAACTGAAGCTTTCTTT.